Each of the 6 T cell receptor beta chains below was sequenced from the same sample in a study of CD8 T cells in Susac syndrome. Random hexamers primed reverse transcription of about 0.45 to 1 ug RNA. TCRdb reanalysed the immunoSEQ multiplex PCR reads using MiXCR and keeps one entry per CDR3 protein. This sample yields approximately 210,000 distinct CDR3 sequences, of which approximately 95% are seen a single time; roughly 0.09% belongs to the top ten. Sequences were obtained from CD4+ T cells from PBMCs. The source of these receptors is a human donor with multiple sclerosis.

This rearrangement joins TRBV27 to TRBJ2-3; 7 nucleotides align to TRBD1. The CDR3 totals 15 residues. V lost 3 bases to trimming and J lost 2 bases; unmatched junction nucleotides: 5. The V gene's germline CDR1 is MNHEY and CDR2 SMNVEV (reference sequence). The CDR3 sequence is CASSFRQGTTDTQYF. The CDR3 DNA reads as TGTGCCAGCAGTTTCCGACAGGGAACCACAGATACGCAGTATTTT.

The chain employs TRBV5-4 and TRBJ2-2; the match to TRBD2 covers 8 bases. Germline assignment: CDR1 SGHNT and CDR2 YYREEE (reference sequence). CDR3 size: 14 residues. V trimming: 4 bases; J trimming: 6 bases; junction bases outside the gene matches: 5. CDR3 in amino acids: CASSRTSLAGELFF. The CDR3 bases are TGTGCCAGCAGCCGGACTAGCTTGGCCGGGGAGCTGTTTTTT.

This rearrangement joins TRBV18 to TRBJ1-2; tentatively, D is TRBD1 (6 bases). The CDR3 contains 15 residues. CDR1 and CDR2 (germline): KGHSH, LQKENI. V lost 1 base, J lost 8 bases, and 17 bases lay in between. Here the CDR3 DNA reads TGTGCCAGCTCACCACTCAACAGGGAACCGCTCGGCTACACCTTC. Its translation is CASSPLNREPLGYTF.

This rearrangement joins TRBV28 to TRBJ2-5; 12 bases map to TRBD1. The CDR3 loop spans 18 amino acids. Germline CDR1 reads MDHEN; CDR2 reads SYDVKM. Trimming took 7 bases from V and 3 from J; bases not matched to a gene: 15. CDR3 residues: CASTPSPPGTGGEETQYF. The CDR3 DNA is TGTGCCAGCACCCCCTCACCGCCCGGGACAGGGGGCGAAGAGACCCAGTACTTC.

The J gene is TRBJ2-4, the V gene TRBV2, with 9 bases lining up with TRBD1. This CDR3 spans 14 amino acids. Germline CDR1 SNHLY, CDR2 FYNNEI. After removal of 10 bases from V and 4 bases from J, the junction contained 8 bases not matched to a gene. CDR3 sequence (DNA): TGTGCCACCACCGGGGGGACAGGGAAAAACATTCAGTACTTC. Translated, it gives CATTGGTGKNIQYF. Full variable domain (outside the CDR3, taken from reference TRBV2 and TRBJ2-4): EPEVTQTPSHQVTQMGQEVILRCVPISNHLYFYWYRQILGQKVEFLVSFYNNEISEKSEIFDDQFSVERPDGSNFTLKIRSTKLEDSAMYFCATTGGTGKNIQYFGAGTRLSVL.

The chain couples TRBV9 to TRBJ2-6, with TRBD1 identical over 9 bases. The CDR3 has 13 residues. The germline CDR1 and CDR2 sequences are SGDLS and YYNGEE. V gave up 2 bases and J gave up 13 bases; unmatched junction bases: 4. CDR3 coding DNA: TGTGCCAGCAGCGTCATTGGACAGGGGGTCCTGACTTTC. This gives the protein CASSVIGQGVLTF.